The 15 T cell receptor beta chains presented below share a single source sample, sequenced in a study of Ad26.COV2.S vaccination and SARS-CoV-2 variants. Measured with immunoSEQ multiplex PCR; TCRdb has only the in-frame clones, and not every one. Among 380,000 or so clones listed, 88% were seen once. Treatment described: roughly 19 received Ad26.COV2.S at low or high dose, single or two shots; about 5 received placebo; per-sample allocation not given. The samples were gathered on day 63 after the first injection of vaccine or placebo. The sequences come from peripheral blood, collected in a trial of Ad26.COV2.S vaccine versus placebo. These receptors all come from a person aged 18-60 years who received the Ad26.COV2.S COVID-19 vaccine or a placebo.

V is TRBV3-1 (or the pseudogene TRBV3-2) and J is TRBJ1-6; possibly TRBD1 for D (5 bases). The CDR3 runs to 18 residues. V lost 4 bases, J lost 6 bases, and 22 bases lay in between. In germline, CDR1 is LGHDT, CDR2 YNNKEL (reference sequence). The DNA of the CDR3 is TGTGCCAGCAGCCCCGCCTCATCGAGACAGTTCTTTAATTCACCCCTCCACTTT. It yields the protein CASSPASSRQFFNSPLHF.

The sample holds a few counts of this clone. V and J are TRBV29-1 and TRBJ1-1; D might be TRBD1 (6 bases). V was cut by 4 bases and J by 3 bases, with 21 bases left in between. The CDR3 is 16 residues long. Germline lookup yields CDR1 SQVTM and CDR2 ANQGSEA. The CDR3 DNA sequence: TGCAGCGTTGGGCGAAAGATTGGCAGGGGATACACTGAAGCTTTCTTT. Protein: CSVGRKIGRGYTEAFF. Complete variable domain (other parts from reference TRBV29-1 and TRBJ1-1): SAVISQKPSRDICQRGTSLTIQCQVDSQVTMMFWYRQQPGQSLTLIATANQGSEATYESGFVIDKFPISRPNLTFSTLTVSNMSPEDSSIYLCSVGRKIGRGYTEAFFGQGTRLTVV.

The chain uses TRBV27 and TRBJ2-1; D gene ambiguous. Deletions cut 6 bases from V and 6 bases from J, with 21 bases between. The CDR3 length is 16 residues. Germline V lookup: CDR1 MNHEY, CDR2 SMNVEV (reference sequence). DNA for the CDR3: TGTGCCAGCAGACTAAATAACCTCTTGAACGGCAATGAGCAGTTCTTC. Protein sequence: CASRLNNLLNGNEQFF.

V gene TRBV28 combines with J gene TRBJ1-4; a weak D match, TRBD1 (6 bases). This CDR3 spans 15 amino acids. V lost 2 bases and J 8 bases, leaving 15 bases between the germline ends. Germline lookup yields CDR1 MDHEN and CDR2 SYDVKM. The CDR3 DNA reads as TGTGCCAGCAGTTTAGTGGGGGGGCGAGGCGAAAAACTGTTTTTT. Encoded protein: CASSLVGGRGEKLFF.

DNA for the CDR3: TGTGCCAGTTCAAGGGGGGGCGGAGATACGCAGTATTTT. Translated, it gives CASSRGGGDTQYF. The chain carries TRBV19 and TRBJ2-3; TRBD2 is a possible D gene (7 bases). V dropped 8 bases and J dropped 5 bases, with 14 bases sitting between them. CDR3 length: 13 residues. The germline V gene encodes CDR1 LNHDA and CDR2 SQIVND (reference sequence).

This chain connects TRBV5-4 to TRBJ2-7; D is ambiguous. Germline V gene sequence: CDR1 SGHNT, CDR2 YYREEE (reference sequence). CDR3 length: 14 residues. Trimming removed 3 bases from V and 3 bases from J, with 13 bases in between. CDR3 sequence reads: CASSSHPNYYEQYF. The CDR3 DNA is TGTGCCAGCAGCTCTCACCCGAACTACTACGAGCAGTACTTC.

The V gene is TRBV28, the J gene TRBJ1-4, with D tentatively TRBD1 (6 bases). This CDR3 region has 15 residues. V was shortened by 4 bases and J by 3 bases, with 12 bases between the two germline ends. Germline assignment: CDR1 MDHEN and CDR2 SYDVKM. The CDR3 region is CASSSRTAANEKLFF. The CDR3 DNA reads as TGTGCCAGCAGTTCACGGACAGCCGCTAATGAAAAACTGTTTTTT.

This chain joins TRBV28 and TRBJ1-1; 10 bases align to TRBD1. CDR1 and CDR2 (germline): MDHEN, SYDVKM. CDR3 size: 14 residues. V trimming: 6 bases; J trimming: 4 bases; junction bases outside the gene matches: 5. CDR3 in DNA: TGTGCCAGCAGCCAGACAGGGGGCGGCACTGAAGCTTTCTTT. Amino acids: CASSQTGGGTEAFF.

A note on this clone: Other DNA sequences within the sample encode an identical CDR3. This chain links TRBV18 with TRBJ1-5, with TRBD1 as a possible D gene (5 bases). Germline values: CDR1 KGHSH, CDR2 LQKENI. Trimming shortened V by 3 bases and J by 3 bases, and 9 bases separated the two germline ends. The length of the CDR3 is 14 residues. In DNA form, the CDR3 reads TGTGCCAGCTCACCCGACAGAAACAATCAGCCCCAGCATTTT. It translates to CASSPDRNNQPQHF.

The rearrangement links TRBV29-1 to TRBJ2-2; 10 bases line up with TRBD1. The germline gives CDR1 SQVTM, CDR2 ANQGSEA. J lost 6 bases, V lost 7 bases, and 5 bases had no gene match. The length of the CDR3 is 13 residues. The CDR3 protein is CSARQGAPGELFF. In DNA form, the CDR3 reads TGCAGCGCTAGACAGGGGGCGCCCGGGGAGCTGTTTTTT.

The V call is TRBV11-3, the J call TRBJ2-5; 9 bases match TRBD2. V gave up 5 bases and J gave up 5 bases; unmatched junction bases: 9. Germline-derived CDR1 and CDR2 are SGHNT and YENEEA. The CDR3 runs to 15 residues. The CDR3 nucleotides read TGTGCCAGCAGCCCGAATAGCGGGGGAGGGGAGACCCAGTACTTC. It translates to CASSPNSGGGETQYF.

This clone was observed a handful of times. The chain couples TRBV10-2 to TRBJ2-2, with 12 bases lining up with TRBD2. Germline CDR1 and CDR2: WSHSY and SAAADI. The CDR3 extends over 15 amino acids. The ends lost 6 bases at V and 6 bases at J; junction bases unmatched: 5. CDR3 in amino acids: CASRVTSGGPGELFF. In DNA, the CDR3 is TGCGCCAGCAGGGTGACTAGCGGGGGCCCCGGGGAGCTGTTTTTT.

The rearrangement links TRBV7-3 to TRBJ2-3; the match to TRBD2 covers 12 bases. CDR3 length equals 17 residues. Germline loops: CDR1 SGHTA, CDR2 FQGTGA. V lost 4 bases and J lost 3; bases outside the gene matches: 8. Here the CDR3 reads CASSSQSSGRVTDTQYF. The DNA of the CDR3 is TGTGCCAGCAGCTCCCAGTCTAGCGGGAGGGTAACAGATACGCAGTATTTT.

V and J are TRBV6-1 and TRBJ1-5, with D possibly matching TRBD1 (5 bases). The CDR3 has 14 residues. With 0 bases removed from V and 2 bases from J, the gap between germline ends came to 5 bases. Germline V gives CDR1 MNHNS, CDR2 SASEGT. CDR3 sequence: CASSEAGRNQPQHF. DNA of the CDR3: TGTGCCAGCAGTGAAGCGGGACGCAATCAGCCCCAGCATTTT.

The chain couples TRBV15 to TRBJ2-6, with TRBD2 as a possible D gene (5 bases). Trimming took off 5 bases at V and 1 base at J, with 12 bases between the two ends. Germline V gives CDR1 LNHNV, CDR2 YYDKDF (reference sequence). The CDR3 sequence is 16 residues long. CDR3: CATSGKEGSGANVLTF. The CDR3 coding sequence is TGTGCCACCAGCGGAAAAGAGGGATCTGGGGCCAACGTCCTGACTTTC.